Listed below are T cell receptor beta chains from one sample, sequenced in a study of shared clonotypes between healthy human individuals. The method was immunoSEQ multiplex PCR; TCRdb's version includes in-frame clones alone and lacks a portion of them. The sample lists over 2,000,000 clones, around 93% occurring once. Input material: naive CD8+ T cells from PBMCs. These receptors came from a man in his late teens or twenties in good health. Some clones in this sample may be carry-over from other donors' samples. Both conserved end residues are part of each CDR3. The order of the fields is V gene, clone size, D gene, J gene, CDR3 DNA, CDR3 protein. D genes are given only for firm matches. Some rows have no size entry. The others give once, few or many, or a class for an expanded clone.

TRBV5-6	NA	NA	TRBJ2-5	TGTGCCAGCAGCTTCGGCCAGCAAGAGACCCAGTACTTC	CASSFGQQETQYF
TRBV9	once	TRBD2	TRBJ2-7	TGTGCCAGCAGCGCATCCGGGACTAGCGGGAGTGAGCAGTACTTC	CASSASGTSGSEQYF
TRBV11-2	once	NA	TRBJ2-7	TGTGCCAGCAGCTCACGGGCCAGGACCTACGAGCAGTACTTC	CASSSRARTYEQYF
TRBV27	once	NA	TRBJ1-2	TGTGCCAGCAGTTTATCAGGGAATGATGGCTACACCTTC	CASSLSGNDGYTF
TRBV28	once	TRBD2	TRBJ2-5	TGTGCCAGCAGCGGGACTAGCGGGAGCACGACCCAGTACTTC	CASSGTSGSTTQYF
TRBV6-6	NA	TRBD2	TRBJ2-5	TGTGCCAGCAGTTATACTAGCGACCAAGAGACCCAGTACTTC	CASSYTSDQETQYF
TRBV7-9	once	TRBD2	TRBJ2-6	TGTGCCAGCAGCTTTCGGGAGGCTGGGGCCAACGTCCTGACTTTC	CASSFREAGANVLTF
TRBV4-2	once	TRBD1	TRBJ2-7	TGTGCCAGCAGCCACCCGGGACAGGGTAAGGACTACGAGCAGTACTTC	CASSHPGQGKDYEQYF
TRBV7-7	NA	TRBD2	TRBJ2-5	TGTGCCAGCAGCTTGGACGCTGAGGGGTCGGGGGGATTAGGGTTGGAGACCCAGTACTTC	CASSLDAEGSGGLGLETQYF
TRBV27	NA	TRBD1	TRBJ2-7	TGTGCCACCGCTCACCACAGGGGAAGCTCCTACGAGCAGTACTTC	CATAHHRGSSYEQYF
TRBV27	NA	NA	TRBJ1-5	TGTGCCAGCAGCGGATCTCGCAATCAGCCCCAGCATTTT	CASSGSRNQPQHF
TRBV27	once	NA	TRBJ2-7	TGTGCCAGCAGTTTATCGAAGAATCCGCGGTCTTCCTACGAGCAGTACTTC	CASSLSKNPRSSYEQYF
TRBV29-1	NA	NA	TRBJ2-1	TGCAGCGTTGCGCGGCCAGGGGGGAGGGATGAGCAGTTCTTC	CSVARPGGRDEQFF
TRBV27	once	NA	TRBJ2-7	TGTGCCAGCGTCGACACCTTCTACGAGCAGTACTTC	CASVDTFYEQYF
TRBV2	NA	TRBD1	TRBJ1-4	TGTGCCAGCAATCGCGACAGGGCCTACACAACTAATGAAAAACTGTTTTTT	CASNRDRAYTTNEKLFF
TRBV23-1	NA	NA	TRBJ2-4	TGCGCCAGCAGTCAATCGGGGGAGGTAAAAAACATTCAGTACTTC	CASSQSGEVKNIQYF
TRBV5-6	NA	NA	TRBJ2-5	TGTGCCAGCAGCTTGACGCACGGCGGGATTGCAGAGACCCAGTACTTC	CASSLTHGGIAETQYF